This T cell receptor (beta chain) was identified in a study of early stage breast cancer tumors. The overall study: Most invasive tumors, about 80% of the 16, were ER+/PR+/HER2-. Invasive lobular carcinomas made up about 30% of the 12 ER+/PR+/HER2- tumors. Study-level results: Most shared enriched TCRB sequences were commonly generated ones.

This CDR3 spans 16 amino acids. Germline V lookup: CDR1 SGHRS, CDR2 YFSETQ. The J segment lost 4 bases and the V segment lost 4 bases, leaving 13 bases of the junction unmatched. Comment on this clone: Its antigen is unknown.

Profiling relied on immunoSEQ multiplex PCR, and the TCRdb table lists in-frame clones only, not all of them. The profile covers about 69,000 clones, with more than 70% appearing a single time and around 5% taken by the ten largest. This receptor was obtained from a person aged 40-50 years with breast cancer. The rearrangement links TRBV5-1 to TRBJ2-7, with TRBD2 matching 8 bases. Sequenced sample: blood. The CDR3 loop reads CASSPGLGAGEYEQYF. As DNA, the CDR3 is TGCGCCAGCAGCCCGGGACTAGGAGCGGGAGAATACGAGCAGTACTTC.